The 32 T cell receptor beta chains below come from one sample, sequenced in a study of blood T cell repertoires in COVID-19. Assay: immunoSEQ multiplex PCR; the TCRdb copy retains only in-frame clones and omits some. Found here are some 130,000 clones, about 87% of them singletons; the top ten hold around 3.4%. The sample was peripheral blood. These receptors all stem from a woman aged 60-75 years with acute or convalescent COVID-19.

This chain connects TRBV18 to TRBJ2-3, with 8 bases fitting TRBD2. With V trimmed by 2 bases and J by 0 bases, 7 bases remained unmatched. The germline CDR1 and CDR2 sequences are KGHSH and LQKENI. CDR3 length: 17 amino acids. This chain's CDR3 is CASSPALAVTSTDTQYF. The CDR3 nucleotides are TGTGCCAGCTCACCAGCACTAGCGGTAACTAGCACAGATACGCAGTATTTT.

V and J are TRBV5-1 and TRBJ1-2, with 7 positions matching TRBD1. The CDR3 runs 14 residues. CDR1 and CDR2 (germline): SGHRS, YFSETQ. Trimming at V came to 0 bases and at J to 7 bases, leaving 6 bases not matched to a gene. CDR3 region: CASSLARGRSGYTF. The CDR3 bases are TGCGCCAGCAGCTTGGCTAGGGGGCGAAGTGGCTACACCTTC.

The gene calls are TRBV3-1 (or the pseudogene TRBV3-2) and TRBJ1-2; tentative D call: TRBD1 (5 bases). Germline CDR1 LGHDT, CDR2 YNNKEL (reference sequence). The CDR3 spans 15 residues. Between the trimmed V and J ends, which lost 3 bases and 7 bases, there was a span of 18 bases. The DNA of the CDR3 is TGTGCCAGCAGCCACCGGGACTTAGGGAGGGCTGGCTACACCTTC. Protein product: CASSHRDLGRAGYTF.

The V gene is TRBV2, the J gene TRBJ2-2; D is unresolved. The ends were cut back, 7 bases at V and 6 bases at J, with 12 bases in the middle. The germline CDR1 and CDR2 sequences are SNHLY and FYNNEI. The CDR3 is 13 residues long. The CDR3 loop reads CASTRLEPGELFF. DNA for the CDR3: TGTGCCAGCACCCGCTTAGAACCCGGGGAGCTGTTTTTT.

With regard to this clone: An end of the junction differs from the germline gene, which may be a read error. The rearrangement joins TRBV12-3 or TRBV12-4 to TRBJ1-2; D gene uncertain. The CDR3 has 13 amino acids. Written as DNA, the CDR3 is TGTGCCAGCAGTCCCCGGGCCCCACCCTATAGCGTCTTC. Translation: CASSPRAPPYSVF.

This chain connects TRBV7-2 to TRBJ2-1; 13 bases fit TRBD2. The CDR3 runs to 14 residues. Germline V gene sequence: CDR1 SGHTA, CDR2 FQGNSA. After removal of 5 bases from V and 10 bases from J, the junction contained 5 bases not matched to a gene. CDR3 nucleotides: TGTGCCAGCAGCCCCGGACTAGCGGGAGTGGAGCAGTTCTTC. Translation: CASSPGLAGVEQFF.

The chain is built from TRBV15 and TRBJ2-1; 12 nucleotides align to TRBD2. Trimming took 0 bases from V and 1 from J; bases not matched to a gene: 13. Looked up from germline, CDR1 is LNHNV and CDR2 is YYDKDF (reference sequence). This CDR3 spans 21 amino acids. CDR3 DNA sequence: TGTGCCACCAGCAGAGAGCTCGGGACTAGCGGGTTTATTCAATCCTACAATGAGCAGTTCTTC. This gives the protein CATSRELGTSGFIQSYNEQFF.

V gene TRBV19 combines with J gene TRBJ2-4; a possible D gene is TRBD1 (6 bases). Deletions cut 9 bases from V and 0 bases from J, with 15 bases between. The germline V gene encodes CDR1 LNHDA and CDR2 SQIVND (reference sequence). The CDR3 extends over 15 amino acids. DNA of the CDR3: TGTGCCAGCGTTGGGGGCCCAATAGCCAAAAACATTCAGTACTTC. This gives the protein CASVGGPIAKNIQYF.

To note about this clone: Other DNA sequences of this sample code for an identical CDR3. The rearrangement uses TRBV3-1 (or the pseudogene TRBV3-2) and TRBJ2-1; TRBD2 aligns across 15 bases. V was clipped by 0 bases and J by 12 bases; unmatched bases: 6. The CDR3 length is 16 residues. Germline V lookup: CDR1 LGHDT, CDR2 YNNKEL (reference sequence). The chain's CDR3 is CASSQDRGLAGGRQFF. DNA of the CDR3: TGTGCCAGCAGCCAAGATCGTGGACTAGCGGGAGGGAGGCAGTTCTTC.

The chain links TRBV5-6 to TRBJ2-1; 14 nucleotides align to TRBD2. Germline V gene data show CDR1 as SGHDT and CDR2 as YYEEEE. V was clipped by 1 base and J by 9 bases; unmatched bases: 6. The CDR3 is 16 amino acids. CDR3 region: CASSLFGTSGSGEQFF. CDR3 DNA sequence: TGTGCCAGCAGCTTGTTTGGGACTAGCGGGAGTGGTGAGCAGTTCTTC.

The V gene is TRBV19, the J gene TRBJ1-5; no firm D call. This CDR3 contains 17 residues. Germline V lookup: CDR1 LNHDA, CDR2 SQIVND (reference sequence). The ends were cut back, 3 bases at V and 0 bases at J, with 15 bases in the middle. As DNA, the CDR3 is TGTGCCAGTAGTATGGGCCGTCGGATATATAGCAATCAGCCCCAGCATTTT. Translating gives CASSMGRRIYSNQPQHF.

V is TRBV3-1 (or the pseudogene TRBV3-2) and J is TRBJ1-2, with D perhaps TRBD1 (6 bases). Per germline, CDR1 LGHDT and CDR2 YNNKEL (reference sequence). The CDR3 has 15 amino acids. V was cut by 1 base and J by 5 bases, with 14 bases left in between. The CDR3 protein is CASSQAGGLPYGYTF. The CDR3 nucleotides are TGTGCCAGCAGCCAAGCCGGGGGGCTCCCTTATGGCTACACCTTC.

The chain employs TRBV9 and TRBJ1-1; 7 bases line up with TRBD1. V trimming: 3 bases; J trimming: 4 bases; junction bases outside the gene matches: 6. Germline V gene sequence: CDR1 SGDLS, CDR2 YYNGEE. This CDR3 spans 14 amino acids. In DNA form, the CDR3 reads TGTGCCAGCAGCGCCGAGCACAGGGGCACTGAAGCTTTCTTT. Translation: CASSAEHRGTEAFF.

The rearrangement joins TRBV25-1 to TRBJ2-7; 11 bases align to TRBD1. The CDR3 spans 14 residues. Unmatched junction bases numbered 5, after V lost 4 bases and J lost 6 bases. Germline V gene data show CDR1 as MGHDK and CDR2 as SYGVNS. The CDR3 nucleotides read TGTGCCAGCAGTGTAGGGACAGGGGGGGGCGAGCAGTACTTC. The encoded protein is CASSVGTGGGEQYF.

This chain connects TRBV5-5 to TRBJ1-6; no clear D. The germline V gene encodes CDR1 SGHKS and CDR2 YYEKEE (reference sequence). The CDR3 is made up of 14 amino acids. V lost 0 bases, J lost 6 bases, and 7 bases lay in between. For the CDR3, the DNA is TGTGCCAGCAGCTTGGGTCAGTTTAATTCACCCCTCCACTTT. Translating gives CASSLGQFNSPLHF.

This CDR3 is CASSPRDSLYNSPLHF. CDR3 DNA sequence: TGTGCCAGCAGCCCCCGGGACAGCTTGTATAATTCACCCCTCCACTTT. J is TRBJ1-6 and V is TRBV7-8; 7 bases match TRBD1. The germline V gene encodes CDR1 SGHVS and CDR2 FQNEAQ. There are 16 residues in the CDR3. V shed 5 bases, J shed 4 bases, and the junction held 8 bases outside the gene matches.

This clone was counted once. This rearrangement joins TRBV6-6 to TRBJ2-1, with unresolved D. V lost 6 bases, J lost 0 bases, and 9 bases lay in between. CDR3 size: 14 residues. In germline, CDR1 is MNHNY, CDR2 SVGAGI (reference sequence). CDR3 residues: CASRAQRSYNEQFF. The CDR3 DNA is TGTGCCAGCAGGGCCCAGCGCTCCTACAATGAGCAGTTCTTC.

The chain carries TRBV11-2 and TRBJ1-5; perhaps TRBD1 as D (6 bases). With 5 bases removed from V and 0 bases from J, the gap between germline ends came to 14 bases. In germline, CDR1 is SGHAT, CDR2 FQNNGV. The CDR3 contains 16 residues. CDR3 protein: CASSPGTFDSNQPQHF. The CDR3 nucleotides read TGTGCCAGCAGCCCCGGGACATTTGATAGCAATCAGCCCCAGCATTTT.

This rearrangement joins TRBV19 to TRBJ1-4; 9 bases map to TRBD1. The V segment lost 4 bases and the J segment 8 bases; nucleotides outside the gene matches: 8. From germline, CDR1 is LNHDA and CDR2 SQIVND (reference sequence). The CDR3 consists of 15 residues. In nucleotides, the CDR3 is TGTGCCAGTAGTACCACAGGGGGCGGGGGCGAAAAACTGTTTTTT. Its translation is CASSTTGGGGEKLFF.

The chain links TRBV19 to TRBJ1-5, with TRBD1 identical over 8 bases. The CDR3 extends over 15 amino acids. Germline assignment: CDR1 LNHDA and CDR2 SQIVND (reference sequence). The junction had 5 bases not matched to a gene; V was cut back by 2 bases and J by 5 bases. This CDR3 reads CASSIMARGHQPQHF. The DNA of the CDR3 is TGTGCCAGTAGTATAATGGCCAGGGGGCATCAGCCCCAGCATTTT.

The chain joins TRBV3-1 (or the pseudogene TRBV3-2) to TRBJ1-5; D is perhaps TRBD1 (6 bases). The CDR3 sequence is 13 residues long. The V and J ends lost 4 bases and 7 bases respectively, with 11 bases between them. Germline CDR1 and CDR2: LGHDT and YNNKEL (reference sequence). The CDR3 DNA reads as TGTGCCAGCAGCCTACAGGGTGGGCAGCCCCAGCATTTT. Translated, it gives CASSLQGGQPQHF.

This clone has only a few counts. V usage is TRBV15 and J usage is TRBJ1-4; unclear D gene. V lost 1 base and J lost 0, with 9 bases in between. The germline V gene has CDR1 LNHNV and CDR2 YYDKDF (reference sequence). CDR3 length: 16 amino acids. As DNA, the CDR3 is TGTGCCACCAGCAGAGGCTGGAGTGCAACTAATGAAAAACTGTTTTTT. Protein sequence: CATSRGWSATNEKLFF.

As concerns this clone: Other nucleotide sequences from this sample produce the same CDR3. This chain joins TRBV6-5 and TRBJ1-5; D remains unclear. Germline lookup yields CDR1 MNHEY and CDR2 SVGAGI. The CDR3 contains 14 residues. V dropped 6 bases and J dropped 2 bases, with 11 bases sitting between them. The CDR3 sequence: CASSPRGRNQPQHF. DNA for the CDR3: TGTGCCAGCAGCCCCCGCGGTCGCAATCAGCCCCAGCATTTT.

The chain recombines TRBV20-1 with TRBJ2-7; possible D gene TRBD1, 5 bases. Trimming shortened V by 3 bases and J by 5 bases, and 17 bases separated the two germline ends. Germline V gene data show CDR1 as DFQATT and CDR2 as SNEGSKA (reference sequence). The CDR3 has 14 residues. The CDR3: CSASGPQGTHEQYF. The CDR3 DNA reads TGCAGTGCTAGTGGGCCCCAGGGTACCCACGAGCAGTACTTC.

V gene TRBV10-3 combines with J gene TRBJ1-5; perhaps TRBD1 as D (5 bases). Germline CDR1 ENHRY, CDR2 SYGVKD. Trimming removed 3 bases at V and 6 bases at J, with 18 bases between. The CDR3 has 16 residues. The DNA for the CDR3 is TGTGCCATCAGTGATAGTGGCGGGGCTCGGAGTCAGCCCCAGCATTTT. It specifies CAISDSGGARSQPQHF.

The genes are TRBV9 and TRBJ2-2; 7 positions match TRBD2. The CDR3 runs 14 residues. Germline lookup yields CDR1 SGDLS and CDR2 YYNGEE. The junction had 4 bases not matched to a gene; V was cut back by 0 bases and J by 8 bases. In DNA, the CDR3 is TGTGCCAGCAGCGTAGGGCGGGAGATGGGGGAGCTGTTTTTT. It yields the protein CASSVGREMGELFF.

This sequence joins TRBV10-2 and TRBJ1-5; D is unresolved. Trimming stripped 0 bases from V and 7 bases from J, with 13 bases between. CDR1 is WSHSY and CDR2 is SAAADI in the germline V gene. This CDR3 has 15 amino acids. The CDR3 sequence: CASSESEEVRQPQHF. In nucleotides, the CDR3 is TGCGCCAGCAGTGAGTCAGAGGAGGTGAGGCAGCCCCAGCATTTT.

As DNA, the CDR3 is TGTGCCAGCAGCCGAATGCGGACAGGGGACTATGGCTACACCTTC. This codes for CASSRMRTGDYGYTF. The chain uses TRBV6-2 or TRBV6-3 and TRBJ1-2; 9 bases are a match to TRBD1. CDR1 and CDR2 from the germline V gene are MNHEY and SVGEGT. With 6 bases clipped from V and 3 bases from J, the junction kept 8 bases outside the gene matches. The CDR3 runs 15 residues.

This clone was seen more than once but under ten times. The chain's CDR3 is CASSGSVASFNNEQFF. The CDR3 nucleotides are TGTGCCAGCAGTGGATCGGTAGCTAGCTTCAACAATGAGCAGTTCTTC. This chain connects TRBV6-1 to TRBJ2-1; D is perhaps TRBD2 (5 bases). The germline V and J ends were trimmed by 4 bases and 5 bases, with 18 bases remaining between them. This CDR3 has 16 amino acids. Germline V gives CDR1 MNHNS, CDR2 SASEGT.

The gene calls are TRBV5-8 and TRBJ1-6; D is possibly TRBD1 (5 bases). V was shortened by 5 bases and J by 16 bases, with 19 bases between the two germline ends. The CDR3 consists of 13 residues. Looked up from germline, CDR1 is SGHTS and CDR2 is YDEGEE. The CDR3 DNA sequence: TGTGCCAGCAGAGTTTGGGGCCCGGTCGGGCTCCACTTT. This gives the protein CASRVWGPVGLHF.

The chain uses TRBV6-4 and TRBJ2-3; D is perhaps TRBD2 (6 bases). Germline-derived CDR1 and CDR2 are MRHNA and SNTAGT. This CDR3 spans 14 amino acids. Between the trimmed V and J ends, which lost 4 bases and 5 bases, there was a span of 13 bases. CDR3 amino acids: CASSVDYRLDTQYF. The CDR3 coding sequence is TGTGCCAGCAGTGTGGACTACAGGCTAGATACGCAGTATTTT.

The genes are TRBV28 and TRBJ1-1, with 7 bases identical to TRBD1. Germline CDR1 reads MDHEN; CDR2 reads SYDVKM. This CDR3 has 14 residues. J lost 4 bases, V lost 3 bases, and 5 bases had no gene match. The CDR3 bases are TGTGCCAGCAGTTTGATGCAGGGGGGCACTGAAGCTTTCTTT. This gives the protein CASSLMQGGTEAFF.